A single sample is the source of the 2 T cell receptor beta chains below, sequenced in a study of blood T cell repertoires in COVID-19. The data were produced by immunoSEQ multiplex PCR, yet TCRdb's version contains in-frame clones alone and is incomplete. Of about 480,000 clones in the sample, roughly nine tenths were seen once. Specimen: peripheral blood. These receptors came from a man between 18 and 29 years old with COVID-19, enrolled during active disease.

J is TRBJ2-7 and V is TRBV5-6; 7 bases are a match to TRBD2. CDR1 and CDR2 from the germline V gene are SGHDT and YYEEEE. The CDR3 consists of 16 residues. V shed 0 bases and J 0 bases; nucleotides not matched to a gene: 6. DNA for the CDR3: TGTGCCAGCAGCTTGGTATACGGGGGGAGCTCCTACGAGCAGTACTTC. Protein sequence: CASSLVYGGSSYEQYF. The variable domain in full, with the rest retrieved from reference TRBV5-6 and TRBJ2-7, is DAGVTQSPTHLIKTRGQQVTLRCSPKSGHDTVSWYQQALGQGPQFIFQYYEEEERQRGNFPDRFSGHQFPNYSSELNVNALLLGDSALYLCASSLVYGGSSYEQYFGPGTRLTVT.

This rearrangement joins TRBV2 to TRBJ1-3; no clear D. Germline V lookup: CDR1 SNHLY, CDR2 FYNNEI. V gave up 5 bases and J gave up 0 bases, with 8 bases separating them. This CDR3 has 14 residues. The CDR3 region is CASSQLASGNTIYF. The CDR3 bases are TGTGCCAGCAGTCAACTCGCCTCTGGAAACACCATATATTTT.